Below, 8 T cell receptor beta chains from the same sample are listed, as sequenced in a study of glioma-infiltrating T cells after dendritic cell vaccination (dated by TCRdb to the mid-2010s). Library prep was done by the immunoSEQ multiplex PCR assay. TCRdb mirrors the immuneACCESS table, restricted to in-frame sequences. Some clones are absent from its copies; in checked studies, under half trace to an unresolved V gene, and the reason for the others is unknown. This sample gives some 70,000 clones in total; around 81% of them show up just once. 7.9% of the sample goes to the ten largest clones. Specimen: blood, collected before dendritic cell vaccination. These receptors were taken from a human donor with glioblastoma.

Written as DNA, the CDR3 is TGTGCCAGCAGCCCGGACAGGGGTACCAACGAGCAGTACTTC. It encodes CASSPDRGTNEQYF. This sequence joins TRBV5-4 and TRBJ2-7; the match to TRBD1 covers 9 bases. Germline V gene data show CDR1 as SGHNT and CDR2 as YYREEE (reference sequence). The CDR3 consists of 14 residues. The V and J ends lost 4 bases and 5 bases, in that order; junction bases with no gene match: 7.

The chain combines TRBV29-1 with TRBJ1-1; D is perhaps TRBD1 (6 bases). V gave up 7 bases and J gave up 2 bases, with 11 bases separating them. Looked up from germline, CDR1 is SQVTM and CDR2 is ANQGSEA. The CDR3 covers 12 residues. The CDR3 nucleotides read TGCAGCGCCCTCGGGACAAACACTGAAGCTTTCTTT. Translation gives CSALGTNTEAFF.

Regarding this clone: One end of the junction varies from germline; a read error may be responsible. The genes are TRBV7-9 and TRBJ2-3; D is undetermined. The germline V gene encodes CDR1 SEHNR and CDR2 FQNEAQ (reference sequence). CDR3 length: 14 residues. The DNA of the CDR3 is TGTGCCAGCAGCTTAGCGAGTACCGAAGATCCGCAGTATTTT. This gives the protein CASSLASTEDPQYF.

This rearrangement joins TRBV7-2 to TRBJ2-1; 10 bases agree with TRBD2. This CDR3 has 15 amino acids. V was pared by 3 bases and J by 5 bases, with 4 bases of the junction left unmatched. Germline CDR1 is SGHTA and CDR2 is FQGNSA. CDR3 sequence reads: CASSFLAGEDNEQFF. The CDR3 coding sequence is TGTGCCAGCAGCTTCCTAGCGGGGGAGGACAATGAGCAGTTCTTC.

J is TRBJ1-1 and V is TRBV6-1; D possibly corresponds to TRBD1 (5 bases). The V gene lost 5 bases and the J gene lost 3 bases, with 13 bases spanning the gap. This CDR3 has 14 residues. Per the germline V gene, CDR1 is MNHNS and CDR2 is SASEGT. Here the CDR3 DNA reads TGTGCCAGCAGTCAGGGAGGAAAAGACACTGAAGCTTTCTTT. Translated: CASSQGGKDTEAFF.

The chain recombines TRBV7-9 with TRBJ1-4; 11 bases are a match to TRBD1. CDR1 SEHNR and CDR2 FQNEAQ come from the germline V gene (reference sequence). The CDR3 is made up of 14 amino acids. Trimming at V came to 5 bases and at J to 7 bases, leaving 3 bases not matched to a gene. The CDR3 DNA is TGTGCCAGCAGCCGGACAGGGGGCAGTGAAAAACTGTTTTTT. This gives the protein CASSRTGGSEKLFF.

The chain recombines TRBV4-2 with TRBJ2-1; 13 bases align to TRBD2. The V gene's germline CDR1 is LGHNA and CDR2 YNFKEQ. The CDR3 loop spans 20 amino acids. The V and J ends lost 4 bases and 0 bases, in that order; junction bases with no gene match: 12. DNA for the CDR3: TGTGCCAGCAGCCTCTCCAGGACTAGCGGGGGCCACAGCTCCTACAATGAGCAGTTCTTC. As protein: CASSLSRTSGGHSSYNEQFF.

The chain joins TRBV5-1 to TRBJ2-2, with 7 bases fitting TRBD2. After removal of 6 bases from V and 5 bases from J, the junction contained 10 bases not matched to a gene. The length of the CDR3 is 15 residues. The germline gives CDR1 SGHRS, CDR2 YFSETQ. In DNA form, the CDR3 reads TGCGCCAGCACTAGGGCGGGGGATCGGACCGGGGAGCTGTTTTTT. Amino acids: CASTRAGDRTGELFF.